The TCR beta chain under discussion was sequenced for a study of early T cells in non-severe SARS-CoV-2 infection. About the study: Bulk RNA taken from unsorted whole blood was sequenced, leaving chains unpaired.

The CDR3 spans 12 residues. Germline CDR1 reads MNHNY; CDR2 reads SVGAGI (reference sequence). V shed 0 bases and J shed 6 bases, with 6 bases lying between them. Researchers attached unique molecular identifiers to individual cDNA molecules. A single record per CDR3 protein comes from TCRdb applying MiXCR to the 5' RACE reads. The sample carries some 85,000 distinct CDR3 sequences, around 13% recorded once. The sequenced sample was whole blood. This chain joins TRBV6-6 and TRBJ2-7; maybe TRBD2 (5 bases). The clonotype comes from an adult who was a healthcare worker with PCR-confirmed SARS-CoV-2 infection or an uninfected control (not recorded which). This CDR3 reads CASSYSSGEQYF. The CDR3 DNA follows: TGTGCCAGCAGTTACTCGAGCGGCGAGCAGTACTTC.